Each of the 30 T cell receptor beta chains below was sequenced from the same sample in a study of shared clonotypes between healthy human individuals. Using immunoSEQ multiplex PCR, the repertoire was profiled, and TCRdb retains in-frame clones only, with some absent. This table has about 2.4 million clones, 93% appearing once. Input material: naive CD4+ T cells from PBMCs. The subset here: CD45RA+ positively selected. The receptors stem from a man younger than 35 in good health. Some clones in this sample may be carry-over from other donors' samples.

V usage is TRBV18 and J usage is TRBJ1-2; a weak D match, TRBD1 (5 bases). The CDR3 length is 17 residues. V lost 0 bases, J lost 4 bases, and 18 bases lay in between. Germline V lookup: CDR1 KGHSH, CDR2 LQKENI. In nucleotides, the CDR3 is TGTGCCAGCTCACCACCGGAAAGGGGCGGCTTTGGCTATGGCTACACCTTC. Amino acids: CASSPPERGGFGYGYTF.

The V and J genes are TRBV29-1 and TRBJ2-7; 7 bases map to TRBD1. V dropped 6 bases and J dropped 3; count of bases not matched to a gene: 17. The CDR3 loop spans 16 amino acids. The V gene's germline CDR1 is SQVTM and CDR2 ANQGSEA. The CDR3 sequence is CSVRITGTAKDYEQYF. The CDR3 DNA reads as TGCAGCGTAAGAATAACAGGGACAGCGAAAGACTACGAGCAGTACTTC.

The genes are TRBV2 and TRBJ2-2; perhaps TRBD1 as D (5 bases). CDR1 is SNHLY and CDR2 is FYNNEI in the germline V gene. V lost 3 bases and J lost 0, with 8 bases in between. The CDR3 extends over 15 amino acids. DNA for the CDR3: TGTGCCAGCAGTGACAGGGTTACGAACACCGGGGAGCTGTTTTTT. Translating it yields CASSDRVTNTGELFF.

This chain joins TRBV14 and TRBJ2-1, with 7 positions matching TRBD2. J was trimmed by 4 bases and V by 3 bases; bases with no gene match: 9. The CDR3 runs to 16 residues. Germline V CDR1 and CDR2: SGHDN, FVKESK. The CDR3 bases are TGTGCCAGCAGCCATTTCTCAGGCGGGGGATACAATGAGCAGTTCTTC. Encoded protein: CASSHFSGGGYNEQFF.

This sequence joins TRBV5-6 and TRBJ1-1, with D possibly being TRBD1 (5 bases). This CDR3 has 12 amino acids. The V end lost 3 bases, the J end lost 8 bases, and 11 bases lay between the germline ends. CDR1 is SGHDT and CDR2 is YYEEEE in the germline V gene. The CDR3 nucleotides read TGTGCCAGCAGCTATCCGACAGCAGAAGCTTTCTTT. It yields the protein CASSYPTAEAFF.

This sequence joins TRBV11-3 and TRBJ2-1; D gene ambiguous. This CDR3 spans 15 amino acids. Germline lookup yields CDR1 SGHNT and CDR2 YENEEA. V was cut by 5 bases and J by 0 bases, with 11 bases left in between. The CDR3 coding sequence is TGTGCCAGCAGCCCGAACTATAACTCCTACAATGAGCAGTTCTTC. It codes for CASSPNYNSYNEQFF.

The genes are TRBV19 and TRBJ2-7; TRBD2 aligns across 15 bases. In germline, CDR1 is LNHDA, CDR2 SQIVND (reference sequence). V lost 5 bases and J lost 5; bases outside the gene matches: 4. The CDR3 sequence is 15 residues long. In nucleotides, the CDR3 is TGTGCCAGTAGTTGGACTAGCGGGAGGGCCAACGAGCAGTACTTC. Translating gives CASSWTSGRANEQYF.

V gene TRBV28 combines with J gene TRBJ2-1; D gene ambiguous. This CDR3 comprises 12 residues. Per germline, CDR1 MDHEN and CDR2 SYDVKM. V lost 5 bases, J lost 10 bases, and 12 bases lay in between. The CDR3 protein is CASSPRVIEQFF. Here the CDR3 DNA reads TGTGCCAGCAGTCCCCGCGTGATCGAGCAGTTCTTC. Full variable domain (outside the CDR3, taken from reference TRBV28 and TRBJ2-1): DVKVTQSSRYLVKRTGEKVFLECVQDMDHENMFWYRQDPGLGLRLIYFSYDVKMKEKGDIPEGYSVSREKKERFSLILESASTNQTSMYLCASSPRVIEQFFGPGTRLTVL.

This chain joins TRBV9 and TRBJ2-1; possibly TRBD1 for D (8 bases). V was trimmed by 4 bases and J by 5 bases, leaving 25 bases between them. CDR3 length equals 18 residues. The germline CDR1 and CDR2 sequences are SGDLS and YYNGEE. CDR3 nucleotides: TGTGCCAGCAGCTTTAGGACAGGGCTTAGCGGGCTTAACAATGAGCAGTTCTTC. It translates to CASSFRTGLSGLNNEQFF.

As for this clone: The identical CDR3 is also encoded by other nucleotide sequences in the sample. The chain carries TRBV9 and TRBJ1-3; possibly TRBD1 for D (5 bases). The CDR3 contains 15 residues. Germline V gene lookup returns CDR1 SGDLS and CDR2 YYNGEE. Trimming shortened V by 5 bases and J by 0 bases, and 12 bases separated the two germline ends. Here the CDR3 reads CASRRGDSSGNTIYF. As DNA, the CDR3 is TGTGCCAGCAGGCGGGGGGATAGCTCTGGAAACACCATATATTTT.

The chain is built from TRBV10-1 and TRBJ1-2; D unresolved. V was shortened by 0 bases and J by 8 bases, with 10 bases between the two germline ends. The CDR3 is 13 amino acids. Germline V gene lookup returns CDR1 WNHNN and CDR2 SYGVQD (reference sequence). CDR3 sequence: CASSESRVEGYTF. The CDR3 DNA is TGCGCCAGCAGTGAGTCCCGGGTTGAGGGCTACACCTTC.

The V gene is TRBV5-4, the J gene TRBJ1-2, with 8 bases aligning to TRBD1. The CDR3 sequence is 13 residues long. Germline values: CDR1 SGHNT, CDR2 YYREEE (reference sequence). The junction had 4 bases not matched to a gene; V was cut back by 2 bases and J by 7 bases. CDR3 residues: CASSFQGAGGYTF. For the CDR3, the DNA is TGTGCCAGCAGCTTTCAGGGGGCGGGTGGCTACACCTTC.

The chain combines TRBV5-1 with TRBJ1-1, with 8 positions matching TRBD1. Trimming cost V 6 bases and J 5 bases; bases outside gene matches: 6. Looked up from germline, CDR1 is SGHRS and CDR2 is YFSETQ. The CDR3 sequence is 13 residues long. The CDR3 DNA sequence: TGCGCCAGCAAACCAACAGGGGGAACTGAAGCTTTCTTT. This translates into CASKPTGGTEAFF. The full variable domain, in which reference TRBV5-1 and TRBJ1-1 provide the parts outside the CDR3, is KAGVTQTPRYLIKTRGQQVTLSCSPISGHRSVSWYQQTPGQGLQFLFEYFSETQRNKGNFPGRFSGRQFSNSRSEMNVSTLELGDSALYLCASKPTGGTEAFFGQGTRLTVV.

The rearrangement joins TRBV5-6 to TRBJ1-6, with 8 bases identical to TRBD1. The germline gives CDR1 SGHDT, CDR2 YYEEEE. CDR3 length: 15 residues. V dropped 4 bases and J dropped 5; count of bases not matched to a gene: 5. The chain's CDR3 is CASSLETGDNSPLHF. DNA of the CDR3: TGTGCCAGCAGCCTTGAGACAGGGGATAATTCACCCCTCCACTTT.

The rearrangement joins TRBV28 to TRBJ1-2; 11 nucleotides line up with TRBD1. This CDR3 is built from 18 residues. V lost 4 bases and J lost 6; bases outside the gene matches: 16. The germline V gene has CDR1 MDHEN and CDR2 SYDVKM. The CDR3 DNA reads TGTGCCAGCAGTTCTCTCCAACACCGGGACAGGGGGAGGGATGGCTACACCTTC. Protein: CASSSLQHRDRGRDGYTF.

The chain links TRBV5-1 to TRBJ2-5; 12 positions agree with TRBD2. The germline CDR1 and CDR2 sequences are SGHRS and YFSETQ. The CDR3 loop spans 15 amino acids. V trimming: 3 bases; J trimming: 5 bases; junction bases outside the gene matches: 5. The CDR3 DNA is TGCGCCAGCAGCTCTAGCGGGAGGGATAGGGAGACCCAGTACTTC. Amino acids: CASSSSGRDRETQYF.

The CDR3 loop is CASSGGGAAKNIQYF. DNA for the CDR3: TGTGCCAGCAGCGGAGGCGGGGCGGCCAAAAACATTCAGTACTTC. The chain joins TRBV9 to TRBJ2-4, with a weak D call TRBD2 (6 bases). V lost 3 bases, J lost 1 base, and 11 bases lay in between. The CDR3 covers 15 residues. The germline V gene encodes CDR1 SGDLS and CDR2 YYNGEE.

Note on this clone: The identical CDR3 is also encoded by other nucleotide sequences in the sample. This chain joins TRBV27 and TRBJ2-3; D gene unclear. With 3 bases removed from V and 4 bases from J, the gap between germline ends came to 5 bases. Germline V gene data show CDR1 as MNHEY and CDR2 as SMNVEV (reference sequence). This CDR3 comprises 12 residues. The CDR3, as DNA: TGTGCCAGCAGTTTTGGTGCAGATACGCAGTATTTT. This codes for CASSFGADTQYF.

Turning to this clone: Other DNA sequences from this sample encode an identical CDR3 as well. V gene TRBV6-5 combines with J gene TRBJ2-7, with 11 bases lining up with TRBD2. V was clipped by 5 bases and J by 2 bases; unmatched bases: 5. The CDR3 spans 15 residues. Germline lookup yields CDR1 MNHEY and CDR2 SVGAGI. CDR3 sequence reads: CASSPRLAGTYEQYF. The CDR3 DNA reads TGTGCCAGCAGTCCCCGACTAGCGGGAACCTACGAGCAGTACTTC.

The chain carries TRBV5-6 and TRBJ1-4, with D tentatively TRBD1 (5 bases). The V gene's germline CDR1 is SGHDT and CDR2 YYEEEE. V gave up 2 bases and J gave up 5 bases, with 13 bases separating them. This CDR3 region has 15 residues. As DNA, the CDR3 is TGTGCCAGCAGCTTACGGGGGATCTTAAATGAAAAACTGTTTTTT. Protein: CASSLRGILNEKLFF.

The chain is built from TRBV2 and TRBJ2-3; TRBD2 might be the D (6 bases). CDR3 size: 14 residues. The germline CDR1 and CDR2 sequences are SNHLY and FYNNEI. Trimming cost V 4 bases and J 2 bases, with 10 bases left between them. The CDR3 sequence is CASSAEGYTDTQYF. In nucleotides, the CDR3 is TGTGCCAGCAGTGCGGAGGGGTACACAGATACGCAGTATTTT.

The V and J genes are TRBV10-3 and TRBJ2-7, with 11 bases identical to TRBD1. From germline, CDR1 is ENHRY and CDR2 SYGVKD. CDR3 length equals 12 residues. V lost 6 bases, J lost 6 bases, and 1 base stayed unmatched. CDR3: CAISGTGGEQYF. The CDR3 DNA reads TGTGCCATCAGCGGGACAGGGGGCGAGCAGTACTTC.

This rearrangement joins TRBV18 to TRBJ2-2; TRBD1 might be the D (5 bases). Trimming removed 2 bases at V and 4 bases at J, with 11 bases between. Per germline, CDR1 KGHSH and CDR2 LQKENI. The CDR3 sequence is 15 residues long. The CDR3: CASSPVQEFTGELFF. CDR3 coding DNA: TGTGCCAGCTCACCAGTACAGGAGTTCACCGGGGAGCTGTTTTTT.

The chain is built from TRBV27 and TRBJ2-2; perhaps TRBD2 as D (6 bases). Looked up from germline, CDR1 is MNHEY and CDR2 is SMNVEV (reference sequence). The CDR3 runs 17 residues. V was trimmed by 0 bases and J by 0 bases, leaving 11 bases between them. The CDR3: CASSLSRGYANTGELFF. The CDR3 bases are TGTGCCAGCAGTTTATCGCGGGGTTATGCGAACACCGGGGAGCTGTTTTTT.

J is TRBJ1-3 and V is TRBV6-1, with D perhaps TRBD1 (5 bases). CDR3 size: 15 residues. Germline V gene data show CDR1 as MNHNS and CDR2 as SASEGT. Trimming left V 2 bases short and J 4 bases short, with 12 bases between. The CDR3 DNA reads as TGTGCCAGCAGTGAACGCCGGGGGGAAGGAAACACCATATATTTT. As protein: CASSERRGEGNTIYF.

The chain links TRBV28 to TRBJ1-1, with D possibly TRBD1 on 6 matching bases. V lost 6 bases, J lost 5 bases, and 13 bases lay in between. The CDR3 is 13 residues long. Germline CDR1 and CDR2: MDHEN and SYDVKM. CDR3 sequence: CASRGGGRTEAFF. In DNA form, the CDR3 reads TGTGCCAGCAGGGGAGGGGGGCGGACTGAAGCTTTCTTT.

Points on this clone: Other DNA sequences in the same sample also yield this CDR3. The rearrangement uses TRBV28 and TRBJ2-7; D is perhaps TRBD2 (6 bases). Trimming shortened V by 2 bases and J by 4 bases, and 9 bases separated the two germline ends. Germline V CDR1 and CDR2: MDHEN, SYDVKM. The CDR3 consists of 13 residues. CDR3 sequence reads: CASSLPGEYEQYF. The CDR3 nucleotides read TGTGCCAGCAGTTTACCGGGGGAATACGAGCAGTACTTC. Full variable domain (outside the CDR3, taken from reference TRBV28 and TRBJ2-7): DVKVTQSSRYLVKRTGEKVFLECVQDMDHENMFWYRQDPGLGLRLIYFSYDVKMKEKGDIPEGYSVSREKKERFSLILESASTNQTSMYLCASSLPGEYEQYFGPGTRLTVT.

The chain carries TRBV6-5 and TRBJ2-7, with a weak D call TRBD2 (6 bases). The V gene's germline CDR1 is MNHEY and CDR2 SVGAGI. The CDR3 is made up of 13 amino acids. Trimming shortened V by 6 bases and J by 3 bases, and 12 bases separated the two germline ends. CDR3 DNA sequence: TGTGCCAGCAGGGGGACTCAAATCTACGAGCAGTACTTC. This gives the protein CASRGTQIYEQYF.

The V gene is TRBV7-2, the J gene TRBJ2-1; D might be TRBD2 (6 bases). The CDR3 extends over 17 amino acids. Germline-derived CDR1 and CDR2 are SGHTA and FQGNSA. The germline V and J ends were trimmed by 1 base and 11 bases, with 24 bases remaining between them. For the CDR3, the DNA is TGTGCCAGCAGCTTAGGGGTCCGGCGGGACGCTACATCGCAGCAGTTCTTC. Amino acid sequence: CASSLGVRRDATSQQFF.

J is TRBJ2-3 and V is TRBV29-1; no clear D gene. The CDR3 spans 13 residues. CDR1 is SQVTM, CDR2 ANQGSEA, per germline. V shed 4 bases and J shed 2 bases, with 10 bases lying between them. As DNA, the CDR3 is TGCAGCGTTGGGCAGACCGCCACAGATACGCAGTATTTT. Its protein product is CSVGQTATDTQYF.